What follows are 27 T cell receptor beta chains derived from one specimen sequenced in a study of shared clonotypes between healthy human individuals. CD45RO-negative, CCR7-selected cells formed the naive CD8 fraction, which excluded terminally differentiated effector memory CD45RA+ cells. Only in-frame clones appear in the TCRdb table, and some are missing; sequencing was by immunoSEQ multiplex PCR. This table holds roughly 2,000,000 clones, about 94% found once. Sequencing input: naive CD8+ T cells sorted from blood. The receptors originated from a man aged 18 to 30 in good health.

CDR3 residues: CASSLGLAGKETQYF. In DNA form, the CDR3 reads TGCGCCAGCAGCTTGGGGCTAGCGGGGAAAGAGACCCAGTACTTC. The chain recombines TRBV5-1 with TRBJ2-5, with 9 bases fitting TRBD2. CDR1 is SGHRS, CDR2 YFSETQ, per germline. Losses at the gene ends were 0 bases for V and 3 bases for J; bases not matched to a gene: 3. The CDR3 is 15 residues long. The variable domain in full, completed from reference TRBV5-1 and TRBJ2-5, reads KAGVTQTPRYLIKTRGQQVTLSCSPISGHRSVSWYQQTPGQGLQFLFEYFSETQRNKGNFPGRFSGRQFSNSRSEMNVSTLELGDSALYLCASSLGLAGKETQYFGPGTRLLVL.

The chain couples TRBV25-1 to TRBJ1-4; D remains unclear. In germline, CDR1 is MGHDK, CDR2 SYGVNS. The CDR3 runs to 14 residues. V was trimmed by 4 bases and J by 0 bases, leaving 6 bases between them. CDR3 protein: CASSVAATNEKLFF. DNA for the CDR3: TGTGCCAGCAGTGTGGCAGCAACTAATGAAAAACTGTTTTTT.

Notes on this clone: Other DNA sequences within the sample encode an identical CDR3. The V gene is TRBV6-5, the J gene TRBJ1-4; unclear D gene. Germline loops: CDR1 MNHEY, CDR2 SVGAGI. The CDR3 is 14 residues long. V lost 0 bases and J 0 bases, leaving 2 bases between the germline ends. The DNA for the CDR3 is TGTGCCAGCAGTTACTCTGCAACTAATGAAAAACTGTTTTTT. Translation: CASSYSATNEKLFF.

This chain joins TRBV10-1 and TRBJ2-7, with 14 bases matching TRBD2. The CDR3 loop spans 21 amino acids. Trimming at V came to 6 bases and at J to 1 base, leaving 20 bases not matched to a gene. Germline V gene sequence: CDR1 WNHNN, CDR2 SYGVQD (reference sequence). CDR3 in DNA: TGCGCCAGCAGGGTAGGGACTAGCGGGGGAACCTTTATCTTAAGGTCCTACGAGCAGTACTTC. Protein: CASRVGTSGGTFILRSYEQYF.

This chain links TRBV7-6 with TRBJ1-1; weak D call: TRBD1 (5 bases). Germline V gives CDR1 SGHVS, CDR2 FNYEAQ. Trimming left V 7 bases short and J 5 bases short, with 17 bases between. This CDR3 has 14 residues. The DNA for the CDR3 is TGTGCCAGCACCCCGAGAGCGGGGGAAACTGAAGCTTTCTTT. It encodes CASTPRAGETEAFF.

This sequence joins TRBV6-1 and TRBJ2-2; 9 bases match TRBD1. The CDR3 has 15 residues. The V gene's germline CDR1 is MNHNS and CDR2 SASEGT. V shed 7 bases and J 7 bases; nucleotides not matched to a gene: 10. CDR3 residues: CASTRQGESGGELFF. CDR3 DNA: TGTGCCAGCACTCGACAGGGGGAGAGTGGCGGGGAGCTGTTTTTT.

The genes are TRBV27 and TRBJ2-7; 7 bases are shared with TRBD1. Trimming at V came to 2 bases and at J to 4 bases, leaving 5 bases not matched to a gene. Germline-derived CDR1 and CDR2 are MNHEY and SMNVEV (reference sequence). This CDR3 has 14 residues. CDR3 region: CASSLMRGPYEQYF. The CDR3 DNA is TGTGCCAGCAGTTTAATGAGGGGGCCATACGAGCAGTACTTC.

The J gene is TRBJ2-7, the V gene TRBV2; 7 bases map to TRBD1. This CDR3 spans 14 amino acids. V was pared by 1 base and J by 4 bases, with 4 bases of the junction left unmatched. Looked up from germline, CDR1 is SNHLY and CDR2 is FYNNEI. The CDR3 DNA reads as TGTGCCAGCAGTGAAGGGACAGGCGAATACGAGCAGTACTTC. Encoded protein: CASSEGTGEYEQYF.

This rearrangement joins TRBV9 to TRBJ2-7; possibly TRBD2 for D (5 bases). CDR3 length: 15 amino acids. Trimming shortened V by 0 bases and J by 3 bases, and 13 bases separated the two germline ends. CDR1 and CDR2 (germline): SGDLS, YYNGEE. CDR3 protein: CASSVGSSLIYEQYF. In nucleotides, the CDR3 is TGTGCCAGCAGCGTAGGATCTAGCCTGATCTACGAGCAGTACTTC. Looking up the rest from reference TRBV9 and TRBJ2-7 gives the full variable domain: DSGVTQTPKHLITATGQRVTLRCSPRSGDLSVYWYQQSLDQGLQFLIQYYNGEERAKGNILERFSAQQFPDLHSELNLSSLELGDSALYFCASSVGSSLIYEQYFGPGTRLTVT.

This chain connects TRBV6-5 to TRBJ1-6; no clear D. The CDR3 loop spans 13 amino acids. The V end lost 5 bases, the J end lost 7 bases, and 9 bases lay between the germline ends. CDR1 MNHEY and CDR2 SVGAGI come from the germline V gene. CDR3 nucleotide sequence: TGTGCCAGCAGTCACAACCAGAATTCACCCCTCCACTTT. Protein sequence: CASSHNQNSPLHF.

On this clone itself: This sample includes further DNA sequences coding for the same CDR3. The chain couples TRBV19 to TRBJ2-2; D call uncertain. CDR1 LNHDA and CDR2 SQIVND come from the germline V gene (reference sequence). Trimming pared 1 base from V and 2 bases from J, leaving 8 bases between. The CDR3 loop spans 15 amino acids. DNA of the CDR3: TGTGCCAGTAGTATAGCTGGCGTCAACACCGGGGAGCTGTTTTTT. It translates to CASSIAGVNTGELFF. Filled out from reference TRBV19 and TRBJ2-2, the complete variable domain reads DGGITQSPKYLFRKEGQNVTLSCEQNLNHDAMYWYRQDPGQGLRLIYYSQIVNDFQKGDIAEGYSVSREKKESFPLTVTSAQKNPTAFYLCASSIAGVNTGELFFGEGSRLTVL.

V is TRBV11-2 and J is TRBJ1-2, with 8 positions matching TRBD1. Germline V CDR1 and CDR2: SGHAT, FQNNGV. V lost 10 bases, J lost 5 bases, and 15 bases stayed unmatched. This CDR3 is 15 amino acids long. The CDR3 DNA follows: TGTGCCATATTCCAAAGGGACAGGACAAAGTATGGCTACACCTTC. It codes for CAIFQRDRTKYGYTF.

The chain links TRBV7-9 to TRBJ2-3; a weak D match, TRBD1 (6 bases). The CDR3 has 15 amino acids. CDR1 and CDR2 from the germline V gene are SEHNR and FQNEAQ (reference sequence). Trimming took off 7 bases at V and 0 bases at J, with 14 bases between the two ends. CDR3 sequence reads: CASTLTGISTDTQYF. The CDR3 DNA follows: TGTGCCAGCACCCTAACAGGGATTAGCACAGATACGCAGTATTTT. The variable domain in full, with the rest retrieved from reference TRBV7-9 and TRBJ2-3, is DTGVSQNPRHKITKRGQNVTFRCDPISEHNRLYWYRQTLGQGPEFLTYFQNEAQLEKSRLLSDRFSAERPKGSFSTLEIQRTEQGDSAMYLCASTLTGISTDTQYFGPGTRLTVL.

The chain couples TRBV6-6 to TRBJ2-7, with 7 bases fitting TRBD1. The CDR3 has 14 amino acids. J gave up 4 bases and V 2 bases, and 5 bases lay outside the gene matches. CDR1 MNHNY and CDR2 SVGAGI come from the germline V gene (reference sequence). In DNA, the CDR3 is TGTGCCAGCAGTTACGTAGGGGGCCCATACGAGCAGTACTTC. It codes for CASSYVGGPYEQYF.

The chain couples TRBV29-1 to TRBJ2-1; 8 bases match TRBD2. The CDR3 runs to 13 residues. From germline, CDR1 is SQVTM and CDR2 ANQGSEA. The V and J ends lost 4 bases and 9 bases, in that order; junction bases with no gene match: 8. CDR3 coding DNA: TGCAGCGTTGGGCCTAGCGGGCTTAGTGAGCAGTTCTTC. The encoded protein is CSVGPSGLSEQFF.

The chain is built from TRBV7-9 and TRBJ1-1; weak D call: TRBD1 (5 bases). The CDR3 is made up of 13 amino acids. Between the trimmed V and J ends, which lost 7 bases and 0 bases, there was a span of 9 bases. CDR1 is SEHNR and CDR2 is FQNEAQ in the germline V gene (reference sequence). The CDR3 here is CASKGLMNTEAFF. Written as DNA, the CDR3 is TGTGCCAGCAAGGGACTGATGAACACTGAAGCTTTCTTT.

Points on this clone: Being one base from a much bigger clone, this may be a read error. Distinct nucleotide sequences in the sample also encode this CDR3. The chain joins TRBV6-5 to TRBJ1-1; D may be TRBD1 (5 bases). V was clipped by 6 bases and J by 1 base, with 9 bases between them. The V gene's germline CDR1 is MNHEY and CDR2 SVGAGI. This CDR3 spans 13 amino acids. The CDR3 nucleotides read TGTGCCAGCAGCGGGGGGGGGAACACTGAAGCTTTCTTT. This gives the protein CASSGGGNTEAFF.

The J gene is TRBJ2-7, the V gene TRBV13; TRBD2 is a possible D gene (5 bases). From germline, CDR1 is PRHDT and CDR2 FYEKMQ (reference sequence). This CDR3 has 13 amino acids. V shed 2 bases and J shed 6 bases, with 11 bases lying between them. The CDR3 bases are TGTGCCAGCAGCTTAAGAGGAGGCACCGAGCAGTACTTC. Its protein product is CASSLRGGTEQYF.

This rearrangement joins TRBV27 to TRBJ1-1; tentative D call: TRBD1 (6 bases). Looked up from germline, CDR1 is MNHEY and CDR2 is SMNVEV (reference sequence). CDR3 length: 14 amino acids. Between the trimmed V and J ends, which lost 2 bases and 5 bases, there was a span of 12 bases. CDR3 sequence: CASSLGGRTTEAFF. The CDR3 nucleotides read TGTGCCAGCAGTTTAGGGGGGCGGACGACTGAAGCTTTCTTT.

This CDR3 reads CASSYPGFEELFF. The CDR3 nucleotides are TGTGCCAGCAGCTATCCCGGCTTCGAGGAGCTGTTTTTT. The chain links TRBV25-1 to TRBJ2-2; D is ambiguous. CDR1 is MGHDK and CDR2 is SYGVNS in the germline V gene. The CDR3 sequence is 13 residues long. Deletions cut 6 bases from V and 10 bases from J, with 15 bases between.

To note about this clone: Other DNA sequences in the same sample also yield this CDR3. The V gene is TRBV9, the J gene TRBJ2-3; TRBD1 aligns across 9 bases. The CDR3 consists of 14 residues. V was clipped by 4 bases and J by 4 bases; unmatched bases: 4. CDR1 is SGDLS and CDR2 is YYNGEE in the germline V gene. This CDR3 reads CASSLQGAADTQYF. DNA for the CDR3: TGTGCCAGCAGCTTACAGGGGGCAGCAGATACGCAGTATTTT.

This chain uses TRBV7-9 with TRBJ2-3; 8 bases fit TRBD2. V lost 0 bases, J lost 0 bases, and 5 bases stayed unmatched. CDR1 SEHNR and CDR2 FQNEAQ come from the germline V gene (reference sequence). The CDR3 is 17 amino acids. The CDR3 region is CASSLALAGPSTDTQYF. CDR3 bases: TGTGCCAGCAGCTTAGCCCTAGCGGGTCCCAGCACAGATACGCAGTATTTT.

This clone was detected only once. The chain recombines TRBV7-9 with TRBJ1-4; TRBD1 matches 8 bases. J was trimmed by 8 bases and V by 5 bases; bases with no gene match: 13. From germline, CDR1 is SEHNR and CDR2 FQNEAQ (reference sequence). CDR3 length: 16 residues. The CDR3 DNA sequence: TGTGCCAGCAGCCGACCTTGGACAGGGAATGACGAAAAACTGTTTTTT. Residues: CASSRPWTGNDEKLFF.

The rearrangement uses TRBV18 and TRBJ2-7; either TRBD1 or TRBD2 may supply D (6 bases each). The CDR3 is 12 amino acids. Germline V gene data show CDR1 as KGHSH and CDR2 as LQKENI. The V and J ends lost 6 bases and 7 bases respectively, with 13 bases between them. For the CDR3, the DNA is TGTGCCAGCTCGCCCGGGGGCGAAGAGCAGTACTTC. This gives the protein CASSPGGEEQYF.

The table lists this clone with a count of one. The chain has TRBV28 and TRBJ1-5, with no clear D. V shed 7 bases and J shed 6 bases, with 13 bases lying between them. CDR1 is MDHEN and CDR2 is SYDVKM in the germline V gene. This CDR3 is 13 amino acids long. The CDR3 DNA sequence: TGTGCCAGCACTCCCTGGCCGAGTCAGCCCCAGCATTTT. This codes for CASTPWPSQPQHF.

Comment on this clone: This sample also contains other DNA sequences that code for the same CDR3. This chain links TRBV5-6 with TRBJ1-4; TRBD1 matches at 7 bases. This CDR3 comprises 14 residues. Germline assignment: CDR1 SGHDT and CDR2 YYEEEE. Unmatched junction bases numbered 6, after V lost 3 bases and J lost 7 bases. Written as DNA, the CDR3 is TGTGCCAGCAGCTCTGACAGGGAAGGTGAAAAACTGTTTTTT. It yields the protein CASSSDREGEKLFF.

With respect to this clone: Other nucleotide sequences from this sample produce the same CDR3. This chain uses TRBV4-1 with TRBJ1-2; D possibly corresponds to TRBD1 (5 bases). The V gene's germline CDR1 is MGHRA and CDR2 YSYEKL. This CDR3 spans 15 amino acids. V shed 0 bases and J shed 1 base, with 9 bases lying between them. The CDR3 sequence: CASSQDSGGNYGYTF. CDR3 in DNA: TGCGCCAGCAGCCAAGATTCGGGGGGTAACTATGGCTACACCTTC.